Sequencing of this TCR beta chain was carried out in a study of OX40 agonist ivuxolimab in advanced cancers. Study as a whole: Patients assigned to dose escalation were diagnosed with hepatocellular carcinoma, melanoma, renal cell or head and neck cancer.

Study findings and constraints: No antigen was identified for the clonally expanded peripheral T cells.

The table came from immunoSEQ multiplex PCR; TCRdb's copy has only in-frame clones and leaves some out. The table includes about 100,000 clones, about 91% detected once. As to this clone: The antigen remains undetermined.

Trimming stripped 9 bases from V and 4 bases from J, with 15 bases between. The CDR3 is 14 residues long. Germline V gene data show CDR1 as MDHEN and CDR2 as SYDVKM. Specimen: CD4+ or CD8+ T cells sorted from blood, collected in a trial of the OX40 agonist ivuxolimab. This receptor was taken from an adult with an advanced solid tumor such as melanoma, head and neck, liver or kidney cancer. The V gene is TRBV28, the J gene TRBJ2-2, with D perhaps TRBD2 (5 bases). CDR3 region: CASVRGGLTGELFF. CDR3 nucleotide sequence: TGTGCCAGTGTTCGAGGAGGCCTCACCGGGGAGCTGTTTTTT. Full variable domain (remainder filled in from reference TRBV28 and TRBJ2-2): DVKVTQSSRYLVKRTGEKVFLECVQDMDHENMFWYRQDPGLGLRLIYFSYDVKMKEKGDIPEGYSVSREKKERFSLILESASTNQTSMYLCASVRGGLTGELFFGEGSRLTVL.